The TCR beta chain described here comes from a study of blood T cell repertoires in COVID-19 (dated by TCRdb to between 2020 and 2021). Background on the whole study: Samples from collaborators originated in the United States, Italy and Spain and spanned both the acute and convalescent phases of COVID-19. The material from the prospective study consisted of cDNA or gDNA derived from T cells, B-cell-depleted T cells, or PBMCs. Samples came from the ongoing ImmuneRACE study (first 160 participants) plus 1,254 subjects from 6 global collaborators. HLA class I and class II types, where available, came from metadata supplied by the sample provider rather than from assay-based typing. Subjects who had been exposed to COVID-19, were actively infected with it, or had recovered from it provided the deeply sampled blood TCRbeta repertoires that made up the dataset. The repertoires were released in a freely available public database intended as a resource for research on the immune response to SARS-CoV-2. Nearly every sample came with metadata listing a de-identified subject ID, COVID-19 status, age in years and sex.

Overall study outcomes, separate from this receptor: How much clinical and demographic metadata was included differed by source and by participant, and the metadata was provided uncurated.

In Seattle, one collaborating source enrolled patients while the infection was active and tracked those patients longitudinally over the course of disease. Collaborating institutions collected whole blood in K2EDTA tubes following their own protocols. For TCRbeta analysis, collaborator samples were shipped as frozen whole blood, as isolated PBMCs, or as DNA extracted from either sample type. V gives up 2 bases and J gives up 5 bases, and the segment between their germline ends measures 18 bases. Measured from the cysteine to the phenylalanine, the CDR3 is 17 residues long. Kept here is only the CDR3 DNA, which spans 51 bases and is read in frame from base 1. Taken from the germline V gene, the CDR1 and CDR2 loops are MNHEY and SVGEGT. Details on this clone: Its antigen is still unknown. Base qualities are missing; no much larger clone stands one base away.

TCRbeta CDR3 regions were amplified from genomic DNA by means of the immunoSEQ Assay, a bias-controlled multiplex PCR. The source study handled its data this way. The number of nucleated cells in each sample was estimated from the amplification of reference gene primers within the assay. To quantify the absolute abundance of each unique TCRbeta CDR3 rearrangement, sequence reads were collapsed and filtered. Productive Simpson clonality was computed per sample as the square root of Simpson's diversity index over productive rearrangements. TCRdb stores this immuneACCESS table with in-frame sequences only. Part of the clones is absent; in the studies checked, under half of the shortfall reflects unresolved V genes, and no reason is known for the rest. V and J calls and clone size are given by that table; D and trimming were obtained from the DNA. Counted in this sample were about 130,000 clones; 80% to 90% of them appeared once. The ten biggest clones cover about 4.4% of the sample.

This sequence uses TRBV6-2 or TRBV6-3 and TRBJ2-2; the D region possibly corresponds to TRBD1 (8 bases align). The sequenced sample was peripheral blood. This TCR was sampled from a man in his 60s with COVID-19, enrolled during active disease. CDR3 sequence: CASSYTDRGAGTGELFF. At the DNA level, the sequence is TGTGCCAGCAGTTACACCGACAGGGGAGCGGGGACCGGGGAGCTGTTTTTT.